Described below is a single T cell receptor (beta chain) sequence and its context. No antigen is known for it. The PCR had 60 Vbeta and 13 Jbeta primers. Here immunoSEQ multiplex PCR was the method, and the copy in TCRdb shows in-frame clones only, minus some. The data contain 86,000 or so clones, 70% to 80% of them singletons. CDR1 and CDR2 (germline): MDHEN, SYDVKM. This CDR3 has 12 residues. The ends were cut back, 3 bases at V and 8 bases at J, with 10 bases in the middle. The data were taken from a study of cytomegalovirus exposure and HLA in healthy donors. Regarding the study as a whole: V- and J-gene trimming in TCR beta was tied to a missense DCLRE1C variant by an analysis performed later. In an earlier analysis, about 87% or about 30%: the productive usage of most TCR beta V segments. Researchers left out some V segments, among them TRBV6-2 and TRBV6-3, as indistinguishable.

The sequencing input was PBMCs. This receptor was obtained from a woman between 40 and 55 years old in good health and CMV-seropositive. The V gene is TRBV28, the J gene TRBJ1-2; D perhaps matches TRBD1 (5 bases). The CDR3, as DNA: TGTGCCAGCAGTTTGGATGGGGCGGGCTACACCTTC. Amino acid sequence: CASSLDGAGYTF.